The 5 T cell receptor beta chains in this list originate from one sample, sequenced in a study of beta chain features in type 1 diabetes. Study-level findings and limits: Among patients with Type 1 diabetes, TCRB CDR3s were moderately but significantly shorter in every one of the four CD4+ subsets.

These receptors are not linked to any known antigen. Reverse transcribing all isolated RNA meant expressed TCRB transcripts were sequenced. The repertoire was sequenced with immunoSEQ multiplex PCR; TCRdb's copy has only in-frame clones and lacks some. This sample yields roughly 300,000 clones, of which about a tenth are seen a single time; 0.95% to 1.1% belongs to the top ten. The sample taken for sequencing was central memory CD4+ T cells from blood. The receptors were sampled from a young man with type 1 diabetes.

The chain is built from TRBV6-1 and TRBJ1-1, with a possible D match to TRBD1 (5 bases). CDR1 and CDR2 from the germline V gene are MNHNS and SASEGT. This CDR3 is 14 amino acids long. The V gene lost 6 bases and the J gene lost 4 bases, with 15 bases spanning the gap. In DNA form, the CDR3 reads TGTGCCAGCAGCGAACTTGGACATGTCACTGAAGCTTTCTTT. It specifies CASSELGHVTEAFF.

This clone was recorded a few times. V and J are TRBV5-6 and TRBJ2-7; D is ambiguous. The CDR3 has 14 amino acids. The germline V and J ends were trimmed by 2 bases and 4 bases, with 13 bases remaining between them. In germline, CDR1 is SGHDT, CDR2 YYEEEE. Here the CDR3 reads CASSFPLYNYEQYF. The CDR3, as DNA: TGTGCCAGCAGCTTCCCTCTCTACAATTACGAGCAGTACTTC.

This clone has only a few counts. The rearrangement links TRBV4-3 to TRBJ2-2, with no clear D. CDR1 is LGHNA and CDR2 is YSLEER in the germline V gene. The CDR3 consists of 13 residues. Trimming cost V 1 base and J 4 bases, with 4 bases left between them. The CDR3 loop reads CASSQAPTGELFF. CDR3 nucleotide sequence: TGCGCCAGCAGCCAAGCCCCCACCGGGGAGCTGTTTTTT.

This clone turned up a few times. Other DNA sequences in this sample translate to the same CDR3. The chain links TRBV5-1 to TRBJ1-2, with 10 nucleotides matching TRBD1. Germline-derived CDR1 and CDR2 are SGHRS and YFSETQ. V was clipped by 4 bases and J by 2 bases; unmatched bases: 2. The CDR3 runs 14 residues. Here the CDR3 reads CASSLGQGNYGYTF. The CDR3 region has the DNA TGCGCCAGCAGCCTGGGACAGGGGAACTATGGCTACACCTTC. The full variable domain, its missing parts supplied by reference TRBV5-1 and TRBJ1-2, is KAGVTQTPRYLIKTRGQQVTLSCSPISGHRSVSWYQQTPGQGLQFLFEYFSETQRNKGNFPGRFSGRQFSNSRSEMNVSTLELGDSALYLCASSLGQGNYGYTFGSGTRLTVV.

The chain links TRBV21-1 to TRBJ2-2. TRBV21-1 is a pseudogene locus. The CDR3 consists of 14 residues. This CDR3 reads CASSQVGNTGELFF. CDR3 coding DNA: TGTGCCAGCAGCCAAGTCGGAAACACCGGGGAGCTGTTTTTT.